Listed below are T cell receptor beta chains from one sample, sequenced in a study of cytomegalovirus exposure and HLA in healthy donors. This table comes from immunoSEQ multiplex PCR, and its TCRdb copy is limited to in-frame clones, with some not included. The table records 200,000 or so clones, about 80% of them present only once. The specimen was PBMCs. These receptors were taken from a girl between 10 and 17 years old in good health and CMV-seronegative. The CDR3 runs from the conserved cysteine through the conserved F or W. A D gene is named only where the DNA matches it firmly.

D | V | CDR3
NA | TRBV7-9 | CASSFTSYGYTF
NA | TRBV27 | CASSWESPALYNEQFF
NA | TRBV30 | CAWNGQVETQYF
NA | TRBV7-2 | CASSPAGYTLNYGYTF
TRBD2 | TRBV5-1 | CASSFSLVAGDLQETQYF
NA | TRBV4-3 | CASSPRVQGLYTEAFF
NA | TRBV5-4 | CASSLRVMPDYEYGYTF
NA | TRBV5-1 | CASSRDSGYYTGELFF
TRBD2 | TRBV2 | CASSPRLAGEQFF
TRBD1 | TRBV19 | CASSIDRGQGSTHQPQHF
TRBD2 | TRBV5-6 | CASSPLAGGTDTQYF
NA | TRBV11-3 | CASSFDSSYEQYF
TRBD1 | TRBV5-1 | CASSLDGYGDRPSGANVLTF
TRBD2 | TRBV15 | CATSRGLAGGTYNEQFF
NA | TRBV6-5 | CASSYESGTADTQYF
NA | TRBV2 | CASTQEGVRTEAFF
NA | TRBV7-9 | CASSPPAAYEQYF
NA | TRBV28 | CASSNRDTQYF
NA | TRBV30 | CAWSGHGRSGEKLFF
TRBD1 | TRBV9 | CASSAPGQGVTPLHF
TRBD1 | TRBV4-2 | CASSYVGQGSTEAFF
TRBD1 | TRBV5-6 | CASSLDRGFSWSYEQYF
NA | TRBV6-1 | CASSEVSREADTQYF
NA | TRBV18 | CASSPPGSNEKLFF
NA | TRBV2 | CASSVSSGRAQPQHF
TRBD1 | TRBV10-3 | CAISTGGDYGYTF
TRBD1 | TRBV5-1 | CASSLADRVYLNEQFF
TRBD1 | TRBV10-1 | CASSESGTGNTEAFF
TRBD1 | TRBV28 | CASSQAGDRGDIQYF
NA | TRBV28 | CASSFSYEQYF
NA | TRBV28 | CASLGRGNTEAFF
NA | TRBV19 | CASSIRGPSSSYNEQFF